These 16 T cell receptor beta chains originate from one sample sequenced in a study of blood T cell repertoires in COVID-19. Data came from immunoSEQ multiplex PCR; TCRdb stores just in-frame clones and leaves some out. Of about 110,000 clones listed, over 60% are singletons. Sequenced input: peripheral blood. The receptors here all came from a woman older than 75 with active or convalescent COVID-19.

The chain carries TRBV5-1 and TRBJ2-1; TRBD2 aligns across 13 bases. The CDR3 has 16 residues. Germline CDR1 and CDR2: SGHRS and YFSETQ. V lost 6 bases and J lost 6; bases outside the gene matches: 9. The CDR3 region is CASTNSGTSGANEQFF. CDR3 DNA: TGCGCCAGCACCAATTCCGGGACTAGCGGGGCCAATGAGCAGTTCTTC.

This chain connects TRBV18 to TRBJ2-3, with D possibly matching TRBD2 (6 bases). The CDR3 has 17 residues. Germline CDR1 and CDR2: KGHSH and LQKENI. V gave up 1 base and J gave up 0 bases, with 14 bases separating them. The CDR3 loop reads CASSPRVSGRSTDTQYF. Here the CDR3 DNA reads TGTGCCAGCTCACCACGGGTTAGCGGAAGAAGCACAGATACGCAGTATTTT.

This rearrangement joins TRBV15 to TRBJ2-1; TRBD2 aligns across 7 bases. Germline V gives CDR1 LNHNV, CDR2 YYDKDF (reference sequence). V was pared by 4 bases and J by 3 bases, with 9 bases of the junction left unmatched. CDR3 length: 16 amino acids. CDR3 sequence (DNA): TGTGCCACCAGCACCCTCGAACGGGGGGACTACAATGAGCAGTTCTTC. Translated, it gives CATSTLERGDYNEQFF.

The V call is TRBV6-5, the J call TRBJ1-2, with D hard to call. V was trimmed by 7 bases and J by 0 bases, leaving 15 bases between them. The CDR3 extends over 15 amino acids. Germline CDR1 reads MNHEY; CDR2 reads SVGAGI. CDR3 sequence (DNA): TGTGCCAGCAACCCTGACCGGGAAGCTAACTATGGCTACACCTTC. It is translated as CASNPDREANYGYTF.

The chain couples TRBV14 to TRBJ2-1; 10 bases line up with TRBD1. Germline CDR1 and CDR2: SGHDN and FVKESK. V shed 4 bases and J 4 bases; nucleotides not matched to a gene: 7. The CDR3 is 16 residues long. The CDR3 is CASSPWTGGIYNEQFF. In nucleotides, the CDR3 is TGTGCCAGCAGCCCATGGACAGGGGGAATATACAATGAGCAGTTCTTC.

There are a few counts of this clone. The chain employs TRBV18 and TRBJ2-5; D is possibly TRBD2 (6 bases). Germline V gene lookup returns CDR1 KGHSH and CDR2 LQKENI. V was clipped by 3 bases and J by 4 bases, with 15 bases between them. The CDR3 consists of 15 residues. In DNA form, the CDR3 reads TGTGCCAGCTCACCGGACTTCCTGGGAGGAGAGACCCAGTACTTC. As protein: CASSPDFLGGETQYF.

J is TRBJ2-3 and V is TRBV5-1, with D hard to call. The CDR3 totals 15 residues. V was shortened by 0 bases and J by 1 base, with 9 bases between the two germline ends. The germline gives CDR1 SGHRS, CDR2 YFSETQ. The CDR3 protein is CASSLGSTGTDTQYF. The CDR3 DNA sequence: TGCGCCAGCAGCTTGGGTAGCACGGGCACAGATACGCAGTATTTT.

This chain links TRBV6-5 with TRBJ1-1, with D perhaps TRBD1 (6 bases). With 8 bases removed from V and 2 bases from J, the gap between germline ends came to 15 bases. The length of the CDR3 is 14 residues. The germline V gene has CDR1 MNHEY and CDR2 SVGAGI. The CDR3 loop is CASELGATNTEAFF. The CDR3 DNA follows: TGTGCCAGCGAGTTGGGGGCCACCAACACTGAAGCTTTCTTT.

CDR3 loop: CASSLPMMTSGSRADTQYF. In DNA form, the CDR3 reads TGCGCCAGCAGCTTGCCCATGATGACTAGCGGGAGTCGGGCAGATACGCAGTATTTT. The rearrangement joins TRBV5-1 to TRBJ2-3; TRBD2 matches at 12 bases. The germline V gene encodes CDR1 SGHRS and CDR2 YFSETQ. V was clipped by 1 base and J by 4 bases; unmatched bases: 13. The CDR3 contains 19 residues.

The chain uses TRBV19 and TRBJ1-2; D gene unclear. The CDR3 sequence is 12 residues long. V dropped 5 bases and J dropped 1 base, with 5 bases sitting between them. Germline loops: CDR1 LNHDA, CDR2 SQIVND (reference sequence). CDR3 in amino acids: CASSWSNYGYTF. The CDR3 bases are TGTGCCAGTAGTTGGAGTAACTATGGCTACACCTTC.

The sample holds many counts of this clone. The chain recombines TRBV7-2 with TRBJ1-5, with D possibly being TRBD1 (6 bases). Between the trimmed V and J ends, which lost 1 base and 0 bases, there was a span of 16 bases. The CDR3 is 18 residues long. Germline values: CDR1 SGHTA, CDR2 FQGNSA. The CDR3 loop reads CASSLGEDRRYSNQPQHF. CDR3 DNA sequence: TGTGCCAGCAGCTTAGGAGAGGACAGAAGATATAGCAATCAGCCCCAGCATTTT.

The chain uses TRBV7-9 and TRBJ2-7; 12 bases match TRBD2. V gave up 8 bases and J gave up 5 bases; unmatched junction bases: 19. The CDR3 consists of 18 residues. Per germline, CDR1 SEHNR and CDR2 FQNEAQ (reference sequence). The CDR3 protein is CASRAGDRELAGGHEQYF. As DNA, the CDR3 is TGTGCCAGCCGCGCTGGGGACAGGGAACTAGCGGGAGGCCACGAGCAGTACTTC.

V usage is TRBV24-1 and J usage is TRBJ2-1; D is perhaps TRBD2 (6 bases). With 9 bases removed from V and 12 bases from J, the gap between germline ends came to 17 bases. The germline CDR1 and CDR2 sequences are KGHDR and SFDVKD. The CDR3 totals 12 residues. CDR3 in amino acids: CATSQEGSGQFF. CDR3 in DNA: TGTGCCACCTCGCAGGAGGGGTCAGGGCAGTTCTTC.

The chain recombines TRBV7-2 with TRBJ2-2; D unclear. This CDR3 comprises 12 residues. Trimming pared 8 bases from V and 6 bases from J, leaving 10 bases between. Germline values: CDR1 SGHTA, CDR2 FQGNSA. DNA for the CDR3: TGTGCCAGCCAAACCCGCGCCGGGGAGCTGTTTTTT. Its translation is CASQTRAGELFF.

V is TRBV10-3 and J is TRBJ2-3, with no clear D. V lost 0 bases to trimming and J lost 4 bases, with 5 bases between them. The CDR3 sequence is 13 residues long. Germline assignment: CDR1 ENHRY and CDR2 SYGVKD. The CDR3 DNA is TGTGCCATCAGTGAGTCTCAGGCAGATACGCAGTATTTT. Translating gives CAISESQADTQYF.

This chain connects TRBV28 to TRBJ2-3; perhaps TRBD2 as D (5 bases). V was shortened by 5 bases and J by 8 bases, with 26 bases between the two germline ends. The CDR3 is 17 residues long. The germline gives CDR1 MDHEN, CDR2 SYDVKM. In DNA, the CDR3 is TGTGCCAGCAGTGACCCTAGGACTCCACTAGGTCAAGGTACGCAGTATTTT. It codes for CASSDPRTPLGQGTQYF.